The 13 T cell receptor beta chains given below trace back to one sample, sequenced in a study of CD8+ T cells in alopecia areata. As the sequencing template, cDNA was produced by extracting RNA and reverse transcribing it. The data were produced by immunoSEQ multiplex PCR, yet TCRdb's version contains in-frame clones alone and is incomplete. This sample comprises roughly 260,000 clones, none seen once only. Cutaneous lymph node cells were pooled, and they were sorted using CD4, CD8alpha, NKG2D, NKG2ACE and other markers. The material sequenced was CD4+ T cells sorted from a lymph node. The receptors stem from a C3H/HeJ mouse with alopecia areata. This line is of MHC haplotype H2-k.

This clone turned up a few times. The gene symbols are mouse symbols. The CDR3 extends 4 residues past the end of the read, so its final part is completed from the germline J gene. The V call is TRBV13-3, the J call TRBJ2-5; D is perhaps TRBD1 (6 bases). Per germline, CDR1 NNHDY and CDR2 SYVADS. CDR3 size: 13 residues. V lost 5 bases, J lost 2 bases, and 9 bases lay in between. The CDR3 protein is CASRQGGQDTQYF. Incomplete CDR3 DNA: TGTGCCAGCAGACAGGGAGGCCAAGAC.

Comment on this clone: Gene names are the mouse ones. The read comes to an end 4 residues before the CDR3 does, leaving the germline J gene to fill in the end. This chain joins TRBV13-3 and TRBJ1-1; 10 positions agree with TRBD1. Trimming removed 7 bases from V and 3 bases from J; junction bases left unmatched: 6. This CDR3 is 14 amino acids long. CDR1 is NNHDY, CDR2 SYVADS, per germline. Incomplete CDR3 DNA: TGTGCCAGCCTCCGGGACAGGGGACACACA. Translation: CASLRDRGHT. From start to end, the CDR3 is CASLRDRGHTEVFF.

About this clone itself: Gene names are the mouse ones. Read coverage stops 4 residues before the CDR3 terminus; the germline J gene supplies the remainder. The rearrangement uses TRBV19 and TRBJ1-2; D perhaps matches TRBD1 (6 bases). Trimming removed 4 bases at V and 0 bases at J, with 10 bases between. The CDR3 consists of 14 residues. Germline-derived CDR1 and CDR2 are FNHDT and SITEND (reference sequence). The CDR3 sequence is CASSSDSTNSDYTF. CDR3 DNA, as far as it was read: TGTGCCAGCAGTTCGGACAGCACAAACTCC.

Points on this clone: Gene and germline names: mouse. The sequenced fragment ends 4 residues before the CDR3 boundary, so the rest is inferred from the germline J gene. The same CDR3 also results from other DNA sequences found in this sample. The V call is TRBV13-2, the J call TRBJ2-1; 9 bases map to TRBD1. The germline gives CDR1 NNHNN, CDR2 SYGAGS (reference sequence). The junction had 2 bases not matched to a gene; V was cut back by 3 bases and J by 4 bases. The CDR3 runs 14 residues. Partial CDR3 DNA: TGTGCCAGCGGTGTCGGGACAGGGTATGCT. The encoded protein is CASGVGTGYA. The full CDR3 sequence reads CASGVGTGYAEQFF.

This clone was recorded a few times. Genes and germline come from the mouse. The sequenced part of the CDR3 DNA is TGTGCCAGCAGTCTTTGGGGGGATGGTGCAGAA. Its translation is CASSLWGDGAE. The whole CDR3 region reads CASSLWGDGAETLYF. The rearrangement links TRBV13-3 to TRBJ2-3; 7 bases fit TRBD2. From the germline J gene comes the end of the CDR3, since the read stops 4 residues before it. Germline CDR1 reads NNHDY; CDR2 reads SYVADS. There are 15 residues in the CDR3. The junction had 6 bases not matched to a gene; V was cut back by 4 bases and J by 1 base.

This clone turned up a few times. The listed genes are named as in mouse. The sequence runs out 4 residues before the end of the CDR3; the remainder is reconstructed from the germline J gene. The V gene is TRBV13-1, the J gene TRBJ1-2; 8 positions agree with TRBD1. The CDR3 totals 14 residues. After removal of 2 bases from V and 3 bases from J, the junction contained 3 bases not matched to a gene. Germline V gene sequence: CDR1 NSHNY, CDR2 SYGAGN. The CDR3 reads CASSEAGGHSDYTF. The CDR3 bases that were read are TGTGCCAGCAGTGAGGCAGGGGGCCACTCC.

Details on this clone: Gene names and germline refer to mouse. The read gets to within 4 residues of the CDR3 end, and the germline J gene fills in the rest. Different DNA sequences within this sample yield the same CDR3. This sequence joins TRBV1 and TRBJ1-2; the match to TRBD1 covers 8 bases. Losses at the gene ends were 3 bases for V and 0 bases for J; bases not matched to a gene: 3. CDR3 length equals 15 residues. Germline CDR1 is NSQYPW and CDR2 is LRSPGD (reference sequence). The CDR3: CTCSAGGQANSDYTF. The part of the CDR3 DNA that was read is TGCACCTGCAGTGCGGGGGGACAGGCAAACTCC.

In the case of this clone: Gene names and germline match the mouse. The CDR3 goes on 4 residues after the read ends, and that part is filled in from the germline J gene. The gene calls are TRBV5 and TRBJ1-2; D unresolved. The germline V gene encodes CDR1 LGHNA and CDR2 YNLKQL (reference sequence). Deletions cut 4 bases from V and 0 bases from J, with 6 bases between. This CDR3 comprises 13 residues. The DNA read from the CDR3 is TGTGCCAGCAGCCCCTCCCCAAACTCC. It encodes CASSPSPNS. The full CDR3 protein is CASSPSPNSDYTF.

This clone was seen a handful of times. The germline and genes are mouse ones. The CDR3 end falls 4 residues outside the read, so it is completed with the germline J gene. The genes are TRBV13-3 and TRBJ2-1; no reliable D call. The germline V gene has CDR1 NNHDY and CDR2 SYVADS. The CDR3 runs 9 residues. The part of the CDR3 DNA that was read is TGTGCCAGGACAGCT. Its protein is CARTA. The entire CDR3 is CARTAEQFF.

A word on this clone: Gene names and germline refer to mouse. The read stops 4 residues short of the end of the CDR3; the missing end is completed from the germline J gene. This chain uses TRBV13-1 with TRBJ2-1; 7 bases agree with TRBD1. Per germline, CDR1 NSHNY and CDR2 SYGAGN. This CDR3 region has 14 residues. J lost 0 bases, V lost 6 bases, and 3 bases had no gene match. Partial CDR3 DNA: TGTGCCAGCACCTACAGGGGTAACTATGCT. The encoded protein is CASTYRGNYA. The CDR3 reads in full as CASTYRGNYAEQFF.

On this clone: Genes and germline come from the mouse. The read gets to within 4 residues of the CDR3 end, and the germline J gene fills in the rest. This chain links TRBV19 with TRBJ2-5, with no clear D. CDR1 and CDR2 from the germline V gene are FNHDT and SITEND (reference sequence). There are 14 residues in the CDR3. V gave up 3 bases and J gave up 0 bases, with 8 bases separating them. The covered CDR3 bases are TGTGCCAGCAGTAACACAGCTAACCAAGAC. Residues: CASSNTANQD. The full-length CDR3 reads as CASSNTANQDTQYF.

Only a few counts were recorded for this clone. The gene names here belong to mouse. The read stops 4 residues short of the end of the CDR3; the missing end is completed from the germline J gene. V and J are TRBV13-3 and TRBJ1-1; no reliable D call. CDR3 length: 13 amino acids. Trimming shortened V by 3 bases and J by 3 bases, and 9 bases separated the two germline ends. CDR1 and CDR2 from the germline V gene are NNHDY and SYVADS. CDR3 DNA (partial): TGTGCCAGCAGTGTCTCATGGGACACA. Its protein product is CASSVSWDT. The whole CDR3 is CASSVSWDTEVFF.

There are many counts of this clone. Gene names and germline match the mouse. At the DNA level, this CDR3 is encoded by other sequences in the same sample as well. CDR3 DNA (partial): TGTGCCAGCAGTGATCCAGCAAACACA. Protein product: CASSDPANT. The full CDR3 protein is CASSDPANTEVFF. V usage is TRBV13-1 and J usage is TRBJ1-1; no firm D call. Coverage ceases 4 residues before the CDR3 finishes, and the germline J gene fills in the end. V was clipped by 1 base and J by 0 bases, with 4 bases between them. Germline V gives CDR1 NSHNY, CDR2 SYGAGN. The CDR3 is 13 residues long.